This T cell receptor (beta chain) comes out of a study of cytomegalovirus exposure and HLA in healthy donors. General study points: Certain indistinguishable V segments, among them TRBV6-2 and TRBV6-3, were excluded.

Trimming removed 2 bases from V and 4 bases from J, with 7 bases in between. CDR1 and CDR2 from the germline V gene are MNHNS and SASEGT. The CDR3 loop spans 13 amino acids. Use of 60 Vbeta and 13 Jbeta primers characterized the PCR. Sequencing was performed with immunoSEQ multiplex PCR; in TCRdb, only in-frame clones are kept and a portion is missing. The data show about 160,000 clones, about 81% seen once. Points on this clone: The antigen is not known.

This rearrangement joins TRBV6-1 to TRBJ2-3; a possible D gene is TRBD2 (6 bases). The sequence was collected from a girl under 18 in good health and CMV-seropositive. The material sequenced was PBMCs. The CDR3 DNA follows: TGTGCCAGCAGTGAAACGGGGGCAGATACGCAGTATTTT. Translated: CASSETGADTQYF.